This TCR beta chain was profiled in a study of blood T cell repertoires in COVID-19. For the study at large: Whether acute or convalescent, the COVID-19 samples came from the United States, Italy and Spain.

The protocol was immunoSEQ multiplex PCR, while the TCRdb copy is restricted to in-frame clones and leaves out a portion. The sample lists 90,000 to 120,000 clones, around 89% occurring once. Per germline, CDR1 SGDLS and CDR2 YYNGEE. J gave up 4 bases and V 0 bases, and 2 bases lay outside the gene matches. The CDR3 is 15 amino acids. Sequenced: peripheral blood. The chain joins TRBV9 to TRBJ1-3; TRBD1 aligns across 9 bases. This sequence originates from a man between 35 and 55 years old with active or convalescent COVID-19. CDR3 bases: TGTGCCAGCAGCGTAGGACAGGGGGTAGGAAACACCATATATTTT. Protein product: CASSVGQGVGNTIYF.